The T cell receptor (beta chain) under discussion was sequenced for a study of blood T cell repertoires in COVID-19. Study context: Italy, Spain and the United States were the sources of the convalescent and acute COVID-19 samples.

With 1 base clipped from V and 6 bases from J, the junction kept 3 bases outside the gene matches. Germline assignment: CDR1 MGHRA and CDR2 YSYEKL. The CDR3 length is 15 residues. Under the authors' procedure: Cell counts per sample came from amplifying reference gene primers. This table comes from immunoSEQ multiplex PCR, and its TCRdb copy is limited to in-frame clones, with some not included. D and trimming come from the DNA, and the V and J calls and clone size come from that table. The table has roughly 130,000 clones, roughly 80% seen once; the top ten hold under 15%. The TCR originated in a woman under 40 who had recovered from COVID-19. The rearrangement joins TRBV4-1 to TRBJ2-3; 11 nucleotides line up with TRBD2. The specimen was peripheral blood. This CDR3 reads CASSQVRLAGDTQYF. CDR3 DNA: TGCGCCAGCAGCCAAGTCCGACTAGCGGGGGATACGCAGTATTTT.